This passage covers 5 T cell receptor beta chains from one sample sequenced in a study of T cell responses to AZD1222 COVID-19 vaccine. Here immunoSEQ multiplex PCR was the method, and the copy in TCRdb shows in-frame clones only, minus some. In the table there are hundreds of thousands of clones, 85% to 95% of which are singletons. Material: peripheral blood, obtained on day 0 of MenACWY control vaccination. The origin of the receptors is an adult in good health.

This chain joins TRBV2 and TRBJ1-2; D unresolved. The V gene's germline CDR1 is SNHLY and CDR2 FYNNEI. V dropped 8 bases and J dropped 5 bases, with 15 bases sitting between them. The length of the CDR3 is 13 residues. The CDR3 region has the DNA TGTGCCAGCGGTGGAGTCGGAGGATATGGCTACACCTTC. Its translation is CASGGVGGYGYTF.

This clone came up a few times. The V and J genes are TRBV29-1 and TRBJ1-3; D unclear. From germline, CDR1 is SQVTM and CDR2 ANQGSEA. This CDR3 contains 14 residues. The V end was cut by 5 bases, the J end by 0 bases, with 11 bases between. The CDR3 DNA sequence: TGCAGCGTTAAACCTCGGGCCTCTGGAAACACCATATATTTT. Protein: CSVKPRASGNTIYF.

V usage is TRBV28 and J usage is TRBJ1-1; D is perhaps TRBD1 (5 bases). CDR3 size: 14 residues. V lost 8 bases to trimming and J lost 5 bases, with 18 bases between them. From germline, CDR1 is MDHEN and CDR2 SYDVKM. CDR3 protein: CASSSGHLRTEAFF. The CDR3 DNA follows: TGTGCCAGCTCCTCAGGGCACCTGAGGACTGAAGCTTTCTTT.

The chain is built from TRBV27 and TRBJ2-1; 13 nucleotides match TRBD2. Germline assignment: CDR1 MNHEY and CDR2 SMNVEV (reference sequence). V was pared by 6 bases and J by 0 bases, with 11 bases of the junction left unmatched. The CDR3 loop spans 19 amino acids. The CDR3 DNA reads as TGTGCCAGCAGGCCTAGACTAGCGGGGGGCCCAAGCTCCTACAATGAGCAGTTCTTC. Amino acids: CASRPRLAGGPSSYNEQFF.

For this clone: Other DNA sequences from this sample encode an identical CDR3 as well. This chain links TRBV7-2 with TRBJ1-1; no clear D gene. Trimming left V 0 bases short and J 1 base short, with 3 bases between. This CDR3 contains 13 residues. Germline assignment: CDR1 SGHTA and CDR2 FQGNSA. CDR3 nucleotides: TGTGCCAGCAGCTTAGCCAAGAACACTGAAGCTTTCTTT. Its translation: CASSLAKNTEAFF. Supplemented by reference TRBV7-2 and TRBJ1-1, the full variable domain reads GAGVSQSPSNKVTEKGKDVELRCDPISGHTALYWYRQSLGQGLEFLIYFQGNSAPDKSGLPSDRFSAERTGGSVSTLTIQRTQQEDSAVYLCASSLAKNTEAFFGQGTRLTVV.